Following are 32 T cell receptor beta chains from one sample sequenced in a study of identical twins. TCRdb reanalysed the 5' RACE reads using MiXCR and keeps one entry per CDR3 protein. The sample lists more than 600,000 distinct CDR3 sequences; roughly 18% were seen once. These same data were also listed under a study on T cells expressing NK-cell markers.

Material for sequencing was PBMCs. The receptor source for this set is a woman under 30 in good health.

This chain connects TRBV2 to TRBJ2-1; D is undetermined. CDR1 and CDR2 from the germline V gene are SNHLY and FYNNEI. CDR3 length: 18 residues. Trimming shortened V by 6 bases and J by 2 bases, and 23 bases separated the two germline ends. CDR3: CASRGSPAPQSTYNEQFF. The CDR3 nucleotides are TGTGCCAGCAGGGGAAGCCCAGCCCCCCAATCGACCTACAATGAGCAGTTCTTC.

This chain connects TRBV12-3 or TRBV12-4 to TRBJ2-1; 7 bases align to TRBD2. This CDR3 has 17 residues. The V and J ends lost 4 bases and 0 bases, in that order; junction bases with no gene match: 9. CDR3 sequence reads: CASSSPGLPSSYNEQFF. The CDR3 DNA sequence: TGTGCCAGCAGTTCCCCGGGACTACCTAGCTCCTACAATGAGCAGTTCTTC.

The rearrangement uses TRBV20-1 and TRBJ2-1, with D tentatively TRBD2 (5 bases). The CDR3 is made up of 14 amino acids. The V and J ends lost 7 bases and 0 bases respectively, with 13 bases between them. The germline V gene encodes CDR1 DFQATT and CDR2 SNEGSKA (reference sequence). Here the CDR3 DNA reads TGCAGTGAGGCGTCTAGCAGCTCCTACAATGAGCAGTTCTTC. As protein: CSEASSSSYNEQFF.

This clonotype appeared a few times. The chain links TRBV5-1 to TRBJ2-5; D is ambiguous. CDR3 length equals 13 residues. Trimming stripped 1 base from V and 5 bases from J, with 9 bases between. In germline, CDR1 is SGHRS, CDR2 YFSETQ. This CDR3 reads CASSLQESETQYF. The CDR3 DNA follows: TGCGCCAGCAGCTTGCAAGAGTCCGAGACCCAGTACTTC.

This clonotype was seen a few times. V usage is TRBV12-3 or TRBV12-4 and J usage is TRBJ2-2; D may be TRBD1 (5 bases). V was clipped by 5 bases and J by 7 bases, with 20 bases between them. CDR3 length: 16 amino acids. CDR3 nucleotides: TGTGCCAGCAGTATTCCCTTGTGGCAGGGAAACGGGGAGCTGTTTTTT. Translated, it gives CASSIPLWQGNGELFF.

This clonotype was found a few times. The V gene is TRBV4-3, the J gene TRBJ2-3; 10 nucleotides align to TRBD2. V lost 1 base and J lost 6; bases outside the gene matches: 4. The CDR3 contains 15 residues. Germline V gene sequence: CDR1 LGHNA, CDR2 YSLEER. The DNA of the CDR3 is TGCGCCAGCAGCCAAGTGCTAGCGGGAGAGGATACGCAGTATTTT. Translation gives CASSQVLAGEDTQYF.

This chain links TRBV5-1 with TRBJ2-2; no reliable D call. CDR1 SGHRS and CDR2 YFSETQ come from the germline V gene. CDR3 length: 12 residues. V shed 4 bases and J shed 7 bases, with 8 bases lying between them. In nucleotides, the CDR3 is TGCGCCAGCAGCGCAGCCCTCGGGGAGCTGTTTTTT. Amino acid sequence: CASSAALGELFF.

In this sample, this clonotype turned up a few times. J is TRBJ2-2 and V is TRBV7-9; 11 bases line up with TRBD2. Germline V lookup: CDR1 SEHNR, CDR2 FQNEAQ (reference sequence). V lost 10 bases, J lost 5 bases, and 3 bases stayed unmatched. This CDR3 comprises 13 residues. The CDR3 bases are TGTGCCAAAGGGACTAGCGGAACCGGGGAGCTGTTTTTT. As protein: CAKGTSGTGELFF.

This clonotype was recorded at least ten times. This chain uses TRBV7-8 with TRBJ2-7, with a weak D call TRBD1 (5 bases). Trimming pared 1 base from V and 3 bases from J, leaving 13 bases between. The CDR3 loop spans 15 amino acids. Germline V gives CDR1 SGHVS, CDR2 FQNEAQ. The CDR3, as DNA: TGTGCCAGCAGCTTAGAAGGGGCAGGTGACTACGAGCAGTACTTC. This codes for CASSLEGAGDYEQYF.

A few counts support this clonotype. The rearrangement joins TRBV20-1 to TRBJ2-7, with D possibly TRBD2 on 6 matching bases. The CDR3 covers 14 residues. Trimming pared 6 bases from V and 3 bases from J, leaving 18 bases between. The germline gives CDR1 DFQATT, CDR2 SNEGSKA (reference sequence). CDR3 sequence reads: CSALSRRAGYEQYF. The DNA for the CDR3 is TGCAGTGCCCTAAGCCGGAGGGCCGGCTACGAGCAGTACTTC.

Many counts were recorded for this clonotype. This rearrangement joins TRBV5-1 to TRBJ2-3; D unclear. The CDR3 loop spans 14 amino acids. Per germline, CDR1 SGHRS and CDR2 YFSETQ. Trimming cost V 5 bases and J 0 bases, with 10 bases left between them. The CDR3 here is CASRRLGSTDTQYF. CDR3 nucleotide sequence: TGCGCCAGCAGACGGCTAGGCAGCACAGATACGCAGTATTTT.

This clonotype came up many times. This CDR3 reads CSAMVGVRQPQHF. DNA of the CDR3: TGCAGTGCTATGGTGGGCGTTAGGCAGCCCCAGCATTTT. The chain has TRBV20-1 and TRBJ1-5; D remains ambiguous. The CDR3 totals 13 residues. V shed 4 bases and J shed 7 bases, with 14 bases lying between them. Per germline, CDR1 DFQATT and CDR2 SNEGSKA (reference sequence).

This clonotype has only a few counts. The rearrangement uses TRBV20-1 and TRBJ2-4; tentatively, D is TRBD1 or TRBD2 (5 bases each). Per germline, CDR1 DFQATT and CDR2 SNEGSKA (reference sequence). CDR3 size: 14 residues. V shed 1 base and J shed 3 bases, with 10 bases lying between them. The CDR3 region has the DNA TGCAGTGCTAGAGTCCGGGACGGCAAAAACATTCAGTACTTC. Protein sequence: CSARVRDGKNIQYF.

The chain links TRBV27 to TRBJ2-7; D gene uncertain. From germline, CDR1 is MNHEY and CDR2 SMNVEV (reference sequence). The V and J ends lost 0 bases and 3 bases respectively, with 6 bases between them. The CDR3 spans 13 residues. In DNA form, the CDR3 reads TGTGCCAGCAGTTTATCGGGGTTCTACGAGCAGTACTTC. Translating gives CASSLSGFYEQYF.

CDR3 sequence reads: CASSLFFWDSYNEQFF. CDR3 coding DNA: TGTGCCAGCAGTCTCTTCTTTTGGGACTCCTACAATGAGCAGTTCTTC. The chain combines TRBV11-1 with TRBJ2-1, with D uncertain. The germline gives CDR1 SGHAT, CDR2 FQDESV (reference sequence). CDR3 size: 16 residues. V lost 6 bases, J lost 0 bases, and 15 bases lay in between.

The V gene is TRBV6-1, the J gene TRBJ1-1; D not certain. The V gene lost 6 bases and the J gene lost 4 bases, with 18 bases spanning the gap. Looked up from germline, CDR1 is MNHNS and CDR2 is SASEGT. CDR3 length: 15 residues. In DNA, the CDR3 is TGTGCCAGCAGCCCCTCAGCCAGACGTATCACTGAAGCTTTCTTT. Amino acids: CASSPSARRITEAFF.

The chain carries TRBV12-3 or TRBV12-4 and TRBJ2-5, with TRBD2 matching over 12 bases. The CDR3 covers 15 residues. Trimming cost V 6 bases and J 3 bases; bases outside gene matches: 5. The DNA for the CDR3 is TGTGCCAGCAGCAACAGACTAGCGGGGGAAGAGACCCAGTACTTC. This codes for CASSNRLAGEETQYF.

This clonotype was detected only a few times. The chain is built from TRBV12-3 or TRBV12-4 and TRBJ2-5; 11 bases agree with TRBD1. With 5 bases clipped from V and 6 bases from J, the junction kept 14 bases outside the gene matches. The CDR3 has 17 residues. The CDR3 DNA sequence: TGTGCCAGCAGTCAGGGGACAGGGGGGCTTTTGTGGAAGACCCAGTACTTC. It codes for CASSQGTGGLLWKTQYF.

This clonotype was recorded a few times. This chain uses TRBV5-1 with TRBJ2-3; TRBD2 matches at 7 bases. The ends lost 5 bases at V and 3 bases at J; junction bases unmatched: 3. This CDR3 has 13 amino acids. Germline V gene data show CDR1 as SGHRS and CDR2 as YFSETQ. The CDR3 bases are TGCGCCAGCAGAGGGAGGGTTACAGATACGCAGTATTTT. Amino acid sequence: CASRGRVTDTQYF.

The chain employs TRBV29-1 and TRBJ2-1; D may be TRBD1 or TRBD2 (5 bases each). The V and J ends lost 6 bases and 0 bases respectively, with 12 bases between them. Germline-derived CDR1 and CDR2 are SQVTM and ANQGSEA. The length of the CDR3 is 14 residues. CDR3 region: CSVRGGSSYNEQFF. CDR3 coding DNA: TGCAGCGTGCGTGGGGGAAGCTCCTACAATGAGCAGTTCTTC.

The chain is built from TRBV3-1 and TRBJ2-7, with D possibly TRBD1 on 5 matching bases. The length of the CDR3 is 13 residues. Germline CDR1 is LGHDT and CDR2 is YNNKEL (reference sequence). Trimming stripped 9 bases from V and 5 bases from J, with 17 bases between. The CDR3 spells CASSPTAQNEQYF. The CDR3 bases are TGTGCCAGTTCTCCGACAGCCCAGAACGAGCAGTACTTC.

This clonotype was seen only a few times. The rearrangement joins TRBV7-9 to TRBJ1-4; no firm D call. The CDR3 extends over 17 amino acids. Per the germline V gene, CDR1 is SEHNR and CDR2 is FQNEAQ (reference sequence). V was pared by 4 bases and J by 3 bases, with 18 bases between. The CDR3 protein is CASSSTQDGWPNEKLFF. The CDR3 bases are TGTGCCAGCAGCTCCACTCAGGACGGCTGGCCTAATGAAAAACTGTTTTTT.

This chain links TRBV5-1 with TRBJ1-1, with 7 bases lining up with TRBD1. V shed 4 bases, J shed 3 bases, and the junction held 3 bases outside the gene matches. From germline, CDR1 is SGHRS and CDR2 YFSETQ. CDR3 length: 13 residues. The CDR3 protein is CASSTGDHTEAFF. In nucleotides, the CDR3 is TGCGCCAGCAGCACAGGGGATCACACTGAAGCTTTCTTT. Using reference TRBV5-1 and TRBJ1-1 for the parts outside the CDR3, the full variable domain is KAGVTQTPRYLIKTRGQQVTLSCSPISGHRSVSWYQQTPGQGLQFLFEYFSETQRNKGNFPGRFSGRQFSNSRSEMNVSTLELGDSALYLCASSTGDHTEAFFGQGTRLTVV.

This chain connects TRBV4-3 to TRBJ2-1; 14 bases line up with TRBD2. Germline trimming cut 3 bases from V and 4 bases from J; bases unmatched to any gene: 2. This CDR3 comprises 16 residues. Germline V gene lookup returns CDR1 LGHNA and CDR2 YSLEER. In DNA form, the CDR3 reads TGCGCCAGCAGCCATTGGACTAGCGGGGGGTACAATGAGCAGTTCTTC. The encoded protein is CASSHWTSGGYNEQFF.

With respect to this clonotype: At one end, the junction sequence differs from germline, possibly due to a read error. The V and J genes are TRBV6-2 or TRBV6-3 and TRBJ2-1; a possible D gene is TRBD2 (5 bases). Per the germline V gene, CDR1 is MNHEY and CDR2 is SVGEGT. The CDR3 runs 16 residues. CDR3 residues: CASSPPSGRAQNGQFF. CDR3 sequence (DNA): TGTGCCAGCAGTCCCCCCAGCGGTCGGGCCCAGAATGGGCAGTTCTTC.

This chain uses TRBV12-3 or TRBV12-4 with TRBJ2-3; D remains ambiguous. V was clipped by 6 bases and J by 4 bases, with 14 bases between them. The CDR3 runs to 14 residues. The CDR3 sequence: CASSQGHVSDTQYF. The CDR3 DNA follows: TGTGCCAGCAGCCAAGGTCATGTCTCAGATACGCAGTATTTT.

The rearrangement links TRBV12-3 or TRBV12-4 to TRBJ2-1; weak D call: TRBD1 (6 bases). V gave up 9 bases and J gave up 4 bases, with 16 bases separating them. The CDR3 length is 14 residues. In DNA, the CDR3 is TGTGCCAGTCGCCAGGGGATCTTATACAATGAGCAGTTCTTC. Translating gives CASRQGILYNEQFF.

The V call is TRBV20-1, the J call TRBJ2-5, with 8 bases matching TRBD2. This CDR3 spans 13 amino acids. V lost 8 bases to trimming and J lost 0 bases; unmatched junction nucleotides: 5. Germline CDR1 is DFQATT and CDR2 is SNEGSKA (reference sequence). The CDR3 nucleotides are TGCAGTACGGGGGGGGGGCACCAAGAGACCCAGTACTTC. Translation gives CSTGGGHQETQYF.

Here the CDR3 reads CASRTPGNSGNTIYF. CDR3 nucleotides: TGTGCCAGCAGAACGCCAGGAAACTCTGGAAACACCATATATTTT. This sequence joins TRBV7-2 and TRBJ1-3; D gene ambiguous. V lost 6 bases to trimming and J lost 0 bases, with 12 bases between them. This CDR3 has 15 amino acids. CDR1 and CDR2 from the germline V gene are SGHTA and FQGNSA.

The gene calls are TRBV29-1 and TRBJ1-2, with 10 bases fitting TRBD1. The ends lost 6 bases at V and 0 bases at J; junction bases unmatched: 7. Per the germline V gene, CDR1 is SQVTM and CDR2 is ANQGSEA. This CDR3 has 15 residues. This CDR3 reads CSVWTGGRSNYGYTF. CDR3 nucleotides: TGCAGCGTCTGGACAGGGGGTAGATCTAACTATGGCTACACCTTC.

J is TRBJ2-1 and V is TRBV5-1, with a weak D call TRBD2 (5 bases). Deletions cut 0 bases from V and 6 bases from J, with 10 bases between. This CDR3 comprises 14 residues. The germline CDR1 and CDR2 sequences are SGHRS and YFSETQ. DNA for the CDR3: TGCGCCAGCAGCTTGGGCAGCGGTTCCAATGAGCAGTTCTTC. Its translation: CASSLGSGSNEQFF.

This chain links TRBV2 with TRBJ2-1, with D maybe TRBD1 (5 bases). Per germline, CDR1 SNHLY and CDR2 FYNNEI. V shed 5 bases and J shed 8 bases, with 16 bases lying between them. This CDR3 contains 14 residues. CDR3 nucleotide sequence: TGTGCCAGCAGTCTTCTAGGGGTAACCGATGAGCAGTTCTTC. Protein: CASSLLGVTDEQFF.